The entry below gives a single T cell receptor (beta chain) sequence along with its context. This entry belongs to a study of blood T cell repertoires in COVID-19. Original handling: Estimated nucleated cell counts came from reference gene primer amplification. Profiling relied on immunoSEQ multiplex PCR, and the TCRdb table lists in-frame clones only, not all of them. V and J calls and clone size are copied from that table; D and trimming were computed from the DNA. The table has about 190,000 clones, 78% seen once. The receptor's source is a woman over 75 with active or convalescent COVID-19. Sequenced material: peripheral blood.

The DNA of the CDR3 is TGTGCCAGCAGCCAAGGTACAGGGGGCAATGAAAAACTGTTTTTT. Protein: CASSQGTGGNEKLFF. The V call is TRBV16, the J call TRBJ1-4, with 9 bases aligning to TRBD1. This CDR3 spans 15 amino acids. The V segment lost 2 bases and the J segment 5 bases; nucleotides outside the gene matches: 3. Germline CDR1 reads KGHSY; CDR2 reads FQNENV.